Detailed here is one T cell receptor beta chain. A second PCR, run for about 6 to 11 cycles, used a sample-barcoded 5' primer plus a J-beta primer mix. TCRdb reprocessed the 5' RACE reads with MiXCR, giving one entry per CDR3 protein. The sample yields 1.5 million to 2 million distinct CDR3 sequences, over 25% seen once. This entry is derived from a study of blood T cells in healthy people across ages. About the research overall: Every two T cells gave about one barcoded beta molecule via template switching.

Roughly 10 milliliters of peripheral blood were drawn from each donor. Trimming left V 7 bases short and J 3 bases short, with 15 bases between. The CDR3 has 14 amino acids. The gene calls are TRBV12-3 or TRBV12-4 and TRBJ1-1; the D is unclear. Sequenced sample: blood. The sequence was obtained from a woman younger than 45 in good health. The CDR3 DNA reads TGTGCCAGCAATGACGGGATCCTAGACACTGAAGCTTTCTTT. Protein product: CASNDGILDTEAFF.